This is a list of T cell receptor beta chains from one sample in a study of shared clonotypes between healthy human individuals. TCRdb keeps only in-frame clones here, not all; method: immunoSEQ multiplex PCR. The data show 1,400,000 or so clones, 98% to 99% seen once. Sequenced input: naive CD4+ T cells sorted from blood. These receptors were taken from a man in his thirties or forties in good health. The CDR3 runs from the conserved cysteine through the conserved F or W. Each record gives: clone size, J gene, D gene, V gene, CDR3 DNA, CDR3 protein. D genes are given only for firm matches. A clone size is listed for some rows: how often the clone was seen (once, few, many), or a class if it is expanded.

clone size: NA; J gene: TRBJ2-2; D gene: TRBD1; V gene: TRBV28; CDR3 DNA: TGTGCCAGCAGTTTACAGGGGGCGCAGGCCGGGGAGCTGTTTTTT; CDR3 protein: CASSLQGAQAGELFF
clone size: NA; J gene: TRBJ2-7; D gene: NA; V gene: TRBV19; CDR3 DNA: TGTGCCAGTACCGCGACAGGATACTCCTACGAGCAGTACTTC; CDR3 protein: CASTATGYSYEQYF
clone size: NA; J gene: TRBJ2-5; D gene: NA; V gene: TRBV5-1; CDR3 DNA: TGCGCCAGCAGCGGCGGTGAGTTCGAGACCCAGTACTTC; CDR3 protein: CASSGGEFETQYF
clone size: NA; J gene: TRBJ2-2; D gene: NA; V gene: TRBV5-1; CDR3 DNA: TGCGCCAGCAGCTTCCCTCAGGTTCGTGACACCGGGGAGCTGTTTTTT; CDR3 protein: CASSFPQVRDTGELFF
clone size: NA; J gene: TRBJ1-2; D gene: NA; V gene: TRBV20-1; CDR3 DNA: TGCAGTGTCAGGGAGGACTATGGCTACACCTTC; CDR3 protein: CSVREDYGYTF
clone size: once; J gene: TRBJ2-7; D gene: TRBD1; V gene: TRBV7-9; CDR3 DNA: TGTGCCAGCAGCCCCCACGACAGGGGAACCTACGAGCAGTACTTC; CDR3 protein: CASSPHDRGTYEQYF
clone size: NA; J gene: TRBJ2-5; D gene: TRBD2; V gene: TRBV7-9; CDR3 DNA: TGTGCCAGCAGCGATAGCGGGAGGTCCCAAGAGACCCAGTACTTC; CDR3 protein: CASSDSGRSQETQYF
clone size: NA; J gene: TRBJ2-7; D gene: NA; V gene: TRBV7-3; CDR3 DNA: TGTGCCAGCAGCTTAATGCACAGCTCCTACGAGCAGTACTTC; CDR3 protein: CASSLMHSSYEQYF
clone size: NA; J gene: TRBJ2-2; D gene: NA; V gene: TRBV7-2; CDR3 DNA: TGTGCCAGCAGCTTTCAGAGCACCGGGGAGCTGTTTTTT; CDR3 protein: CASSFQSTGELFF
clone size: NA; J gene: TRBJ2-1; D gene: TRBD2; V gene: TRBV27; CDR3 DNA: TGTGCCAGCAGTTTACCCGGGACTAGCGGGATAGGCTATGAGCAGTTCTTC; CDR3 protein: CASSLPGTSGIGYEQFF
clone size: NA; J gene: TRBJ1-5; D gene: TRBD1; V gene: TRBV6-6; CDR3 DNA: TGTGCCAGCAGGACAGGGAGGGGCAATCAGCCCCAGCATTTT; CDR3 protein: CASRTGRGNQPQHF
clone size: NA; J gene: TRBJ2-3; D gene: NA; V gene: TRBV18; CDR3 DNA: TGTGCCAGCTCACCAGTGGGACTCTTATCTTCAGATACGCAGTATTTT; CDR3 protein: CASSPVGLLSSDTQYF
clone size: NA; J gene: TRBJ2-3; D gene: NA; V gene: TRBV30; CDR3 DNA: TGTGCCTGGAGCCACGACACAGATACGCAGTATTTT; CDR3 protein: CAWSHDTDTQYF
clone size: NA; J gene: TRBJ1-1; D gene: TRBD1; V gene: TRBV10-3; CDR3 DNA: TGTGCCATCAGACCCCAGGGGGCGGACACTGAAGCTTTCTTT; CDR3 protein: CAIRPQGADTEAFF
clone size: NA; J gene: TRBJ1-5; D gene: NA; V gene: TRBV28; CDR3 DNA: TGTGCCAGCGTGGGGGGAGGCAATCAGCCCCAGCATTTT; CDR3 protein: CASVGGGNQPQHF
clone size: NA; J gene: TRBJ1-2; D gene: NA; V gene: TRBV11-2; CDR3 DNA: TGTGCCAGCAGCTTATCGGACGGTAACTATGGCTACACCTTC; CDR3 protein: CASSLSDGNYGYTF
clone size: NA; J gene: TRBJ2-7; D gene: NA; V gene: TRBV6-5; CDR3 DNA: TGTGCCAGCAAAACGCCAAACTACGAGCAGTACTTC; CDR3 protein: CASKTPNYEQYF
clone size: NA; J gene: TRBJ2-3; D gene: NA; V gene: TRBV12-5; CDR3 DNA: TGTGCTAGTGGTTTGGTACATCCAGATACGCAGTATTTT; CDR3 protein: CASGLVHPDTQYF
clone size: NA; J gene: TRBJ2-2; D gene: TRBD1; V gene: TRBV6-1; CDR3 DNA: TGTGCCAGCAGAGAGACAGGGGGCAGGACCGGGGAGCTGTTTTTT; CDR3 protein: CASRETGGRTGELFF
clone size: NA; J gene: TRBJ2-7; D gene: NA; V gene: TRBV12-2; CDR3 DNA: TGTGCAAGTCGCTTAGTTCGGGGACAGGGGGTATCCTACGAGCAGTACTTC; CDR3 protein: CASRLVRGQGVSYEQYF
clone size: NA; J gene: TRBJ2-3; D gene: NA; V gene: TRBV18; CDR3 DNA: TGTGCCACCTCCGGGGGCAGGGGCAGCACAGATACGCAGTATTTT; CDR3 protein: CATSGGRGSTDTQYF
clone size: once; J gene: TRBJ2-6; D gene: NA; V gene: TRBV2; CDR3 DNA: TGTGCCAGCAGGCCGATCTCTGGGGCCAACGTCCTGACTTTC; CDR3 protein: CASRPISGANVLTF
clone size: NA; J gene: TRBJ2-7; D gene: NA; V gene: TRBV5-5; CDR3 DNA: TGTGCCAGCAGCTTGGCCCCCACAGTTAGAGGAGGCGAGCAGTACTTC; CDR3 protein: CASSLAPTVRGGEQYF
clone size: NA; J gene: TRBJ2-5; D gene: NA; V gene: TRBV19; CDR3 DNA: TGTGCCAGTAGTGTTGACAGGCGCCAAGAGACCCAGTACTTC; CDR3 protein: CASSVDRRQETQYF
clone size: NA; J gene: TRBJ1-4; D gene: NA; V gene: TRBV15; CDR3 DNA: TGTGCCACCAGCAGAGATACGAGTGAAAAACTGTTTTTT; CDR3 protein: CATSRDTSEKLFF
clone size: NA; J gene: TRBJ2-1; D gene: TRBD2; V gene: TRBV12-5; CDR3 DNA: TGTGCTAGTGGCCTACTAGCGGGAAGTTCCTACAATGAGCAGTTCTTC; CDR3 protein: CASGLLAGSSYNEQFF
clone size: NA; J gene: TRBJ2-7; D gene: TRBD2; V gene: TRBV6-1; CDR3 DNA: TGTGCCAGCAGTGAAAGACTAGCGGGAAAGGAGCAGTACTTC; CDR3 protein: CASSERLAGKEQYF
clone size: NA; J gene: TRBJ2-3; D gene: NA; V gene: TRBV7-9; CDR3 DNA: TGTGCCAGCAGCCCGACCGGGACCTTCACAGATACGCAGTATTTT; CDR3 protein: CASSPTGTFTDTQYF
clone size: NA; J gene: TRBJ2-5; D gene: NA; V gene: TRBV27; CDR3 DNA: TGTGCCAGCAGTTTAAACGGGTGGGAGACCCAGTACTTC; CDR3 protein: CASSLNGWETQYF
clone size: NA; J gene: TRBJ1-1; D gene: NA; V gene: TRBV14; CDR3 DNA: TGTGCCAGCAGCCAAGGGACAGAACACACTGAAGCTTTCTTT; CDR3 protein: CASSQGTEHTEAFF
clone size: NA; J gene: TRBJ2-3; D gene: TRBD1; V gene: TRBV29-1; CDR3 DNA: TGCAGCGTGGCCTTGGGACAGGTAGATACGCAGTATTTT; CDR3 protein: CSVALGQVDTQYF
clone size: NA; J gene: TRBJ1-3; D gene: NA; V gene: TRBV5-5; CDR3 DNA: TGTGCCAGCACTGTCACAGGGGGAAACACCATATATTTT; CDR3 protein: CASTVTGGNTIYF
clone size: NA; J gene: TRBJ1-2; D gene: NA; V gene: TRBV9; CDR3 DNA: TGTGCCAGCAGCCCTGGACAGAGCCTCCGGGGCTACACCTTC; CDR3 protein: CASSPGQSLRGYTF
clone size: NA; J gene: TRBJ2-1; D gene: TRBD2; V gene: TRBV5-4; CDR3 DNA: TGTGCCAGCAGCTTCGGCGGGAGGTCCTACAATGAGCAGTTCTTC; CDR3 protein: CASSFGGRSYNEQFF
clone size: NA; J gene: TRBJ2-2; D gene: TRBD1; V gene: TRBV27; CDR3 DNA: TGTGCCAGCACCGAAGTCGGGGGACAGGGTGTTTGGACCGGGGAGCTGTTTTTT; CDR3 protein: CASTEVGGQGVWTGELFF
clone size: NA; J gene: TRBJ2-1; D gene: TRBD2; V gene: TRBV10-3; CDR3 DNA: TGTGCCATCAGTCCAGCGGGAGGTTCCTACAATGAGCAGTTCTTC; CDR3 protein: CAISPAGGSYNEQFF
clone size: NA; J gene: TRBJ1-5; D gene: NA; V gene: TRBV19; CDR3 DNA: TGTGCCAGTAGTAGTTGGGGCAATCAGCCCCAGCATTTT; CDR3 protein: CASSSWGNQPQHF
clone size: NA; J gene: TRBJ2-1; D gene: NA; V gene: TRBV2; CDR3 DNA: TGTGCCAGCAGTAGTTACAATGAGCAGTTCTTC; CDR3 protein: CASSSYNEQFF
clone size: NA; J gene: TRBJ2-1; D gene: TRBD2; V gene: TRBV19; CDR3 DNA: TGTGCCAGCACTCCTGCCCACGGGGCGGGAGCAATACGTAATGAGCAGTTCTTC; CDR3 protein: CASTPAHGAGAIRNEQFF
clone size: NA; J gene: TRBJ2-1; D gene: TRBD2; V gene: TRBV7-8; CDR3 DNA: TGTGCCAGCAGCCCCGCGGGGCCGGGACTAGGTAACAATGAGCAGTTCTTC; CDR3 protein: CASSPAGPGLGNNEQFF
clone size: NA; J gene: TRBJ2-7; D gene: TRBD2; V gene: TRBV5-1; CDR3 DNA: TGCGCCAGCAGCTCCGGGACTAGCGGGCAAACCCGCTACGAGCAGTACTTC; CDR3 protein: CASSSGTSGQTRYEQYF
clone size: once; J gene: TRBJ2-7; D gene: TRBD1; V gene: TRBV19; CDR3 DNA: TGTGCCAGTAGTATAGGGACAGGAACCTACGAGCAGTACTTC; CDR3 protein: CASSIGTGTYEQYF
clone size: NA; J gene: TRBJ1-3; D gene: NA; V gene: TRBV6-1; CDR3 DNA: TGTGCCAGCTTTAGTTGGTTTCCTGGAAACACCATATATTTT; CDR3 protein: CASFSWFPGNTIYF
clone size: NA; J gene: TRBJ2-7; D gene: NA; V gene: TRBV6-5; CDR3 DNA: TGTGCCAGCAGTTACTCGGGCGAGCAGTACTTC; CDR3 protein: CASSYSGEQYF
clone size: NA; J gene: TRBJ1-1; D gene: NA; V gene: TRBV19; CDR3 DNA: TGTGCCAGCCAGAATCTGGGGGCTTCGACTGAAGCTTTCTTT; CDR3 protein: CASQNLGASTEAFF
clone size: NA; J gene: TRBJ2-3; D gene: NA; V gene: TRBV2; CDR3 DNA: TGTGCCAGCAGCCCTCGGACAGGCACAGATACGCAGTATTTT; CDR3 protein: CASSPRTGTDTQYF
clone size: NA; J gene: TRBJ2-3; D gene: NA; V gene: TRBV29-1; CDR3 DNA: TGCAGCGTTGAATTGCACGGAGTCACAGATACGCAGTATTTT; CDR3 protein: CSVELHGVTDTQYF
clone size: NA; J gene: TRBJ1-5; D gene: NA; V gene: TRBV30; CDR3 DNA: TGTGCCTGGAGTGTAGGGCAGGGGTTCTTTCAGCCCCAGCATTTT; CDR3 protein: CAWSVGQGFFQPQHF